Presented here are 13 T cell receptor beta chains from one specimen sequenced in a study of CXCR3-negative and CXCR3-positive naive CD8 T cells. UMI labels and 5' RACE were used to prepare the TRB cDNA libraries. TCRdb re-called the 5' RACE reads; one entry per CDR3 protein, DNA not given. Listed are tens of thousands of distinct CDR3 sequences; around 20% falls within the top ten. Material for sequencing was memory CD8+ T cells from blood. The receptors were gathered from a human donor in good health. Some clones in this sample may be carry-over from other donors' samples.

CDR3 amino acids: CASSWTGLEAFF. V gene TRBV13 combines with J gene TRBJ1-1; TCRdb picks TRBD1, but there is no DNA to check that call. CDR1 and CDR2 from the germline V gene are PRHDT and FYEKMQ (reference sequence). This CDR3 is built from 12 residues.

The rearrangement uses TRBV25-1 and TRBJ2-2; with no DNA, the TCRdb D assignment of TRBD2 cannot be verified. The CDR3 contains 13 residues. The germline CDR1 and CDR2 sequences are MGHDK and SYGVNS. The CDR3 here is CASTQGLTGELFF.

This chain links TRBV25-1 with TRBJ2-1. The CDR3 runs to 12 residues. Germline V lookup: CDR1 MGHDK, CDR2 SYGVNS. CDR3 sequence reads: CASSVQWDEQFF.

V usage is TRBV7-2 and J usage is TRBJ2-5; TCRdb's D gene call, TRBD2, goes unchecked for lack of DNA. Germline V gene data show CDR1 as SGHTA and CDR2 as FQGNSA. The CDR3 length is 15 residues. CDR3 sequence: CASITTGTSGSDQYF.

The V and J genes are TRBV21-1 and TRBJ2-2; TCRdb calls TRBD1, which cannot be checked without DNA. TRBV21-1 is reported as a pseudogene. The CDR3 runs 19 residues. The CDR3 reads CASQKEEGARFERTGELFF.

The CDR3: CASSLETLIETQYF. The genes are TRBV7-8 and TRBJ2-5. CDR1 is SGHVS and CDR2 is FQNEAQ in the germline V gene. The CDR3 is 14 amino acids.

The chain's CDR3 is CASSLYPDRRTDTQYF. The rearrangement joins TRBV28 to TRBJ2-3. Germline V gives CDR1 MDHEN, CDR2 SYDVKM. The CDR3 is 16 amino acids. Together with reference TRBV28 and TRBJ2-3, the CDR3 gives the full variable domain: DVKVTQSSRYLVKRTGEKVFLECVQDMDHENMFWYRQDPGLGLRLIYFSYDVKMKEKGDIPEGYSVSREKKERFSLILESASTNQTSMYLCASSLYPDRRTDTQYFGPGTRLTVL.

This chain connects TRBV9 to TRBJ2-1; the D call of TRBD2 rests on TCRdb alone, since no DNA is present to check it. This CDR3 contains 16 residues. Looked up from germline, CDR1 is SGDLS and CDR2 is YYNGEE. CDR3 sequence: CASSVGLAGAYNEQFF.

CDR3 sequence: CASSPERAANYEQYF. The chain joins TRBV5-5 to TRBJ2-7. CDR1 is SGHKS and CDR2 is YYEKEE in the germline V gene (reference sequence). This CDR3 comprises 15 residues.

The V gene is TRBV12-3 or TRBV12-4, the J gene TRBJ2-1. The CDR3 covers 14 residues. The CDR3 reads CASSFGAYYNEQFF.

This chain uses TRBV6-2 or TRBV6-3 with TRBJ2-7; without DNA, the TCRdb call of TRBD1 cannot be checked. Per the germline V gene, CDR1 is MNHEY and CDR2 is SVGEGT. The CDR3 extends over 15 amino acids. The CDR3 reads CASSPLGQGAYEQYF.

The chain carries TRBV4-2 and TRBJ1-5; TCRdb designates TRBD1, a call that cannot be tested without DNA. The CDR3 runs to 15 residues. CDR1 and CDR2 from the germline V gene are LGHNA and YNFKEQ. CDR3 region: CASSQDRGGGQPQHF.

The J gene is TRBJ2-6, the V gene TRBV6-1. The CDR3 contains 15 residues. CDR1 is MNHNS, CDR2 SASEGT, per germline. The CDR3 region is CARSADSTGANVLTF.